This T cell receptor beta chain is drawn from a study of blood T cell repertoires in COVID-19. Study summary: Acute-phase and convalescent COVID-19 samples originated in the United States, Italy and Spain.

V was pared by 1 base and J by 4 bases, with 7 bases between. The V gene's germline CDR1 is MNHEY and CDR2 SMNVEV (reference sequence). The CDR3 contains 13 residues. This clone came up a few times. TCRdb's table, derived via immunoSEQ multiplex PCR, lists solely in-frame clones and lacks some. The repertoire includes 35,000 to 50,000 clones, approximately 70% of them detected once, and 6.2% sits in the top ten. This clonotype was obtained from an elderly man with acute or convalescent COVID-19. Sequenced: peripheral blood. The J gene is TRBJ1-2, the V gene TRBV27, with D hard to call. The CDR3 DNA is TGTGCCAGCAGTTTATACAAAAGCTATGGCTACACCTTC. Residues: CASSLYKSYGYTF.